The subject of this entry is one T cell receptor beta chain. Its antigen is as yet unknown. This entry comes from a study of Ad26.COV2.S vaccination and SARS-CoV-2 variants. Study-level background: Administration of Ad26.COV2.S was intramuscular, either once or twice 56 days apart.

Indicated treatment: roughly 18 received Ad26.COV2.S at low or high dose, single or two shots; 5 received placebo; per-sample allocation not given. At day 63 after the first vaccine or placebo injection, samples were drawn. The donor's status was that of an adult aged 18-55 years in Boston. Deletions cut 6 bases from V and 5 bases from J, with 10 bases between. This CDR3 is 12 amino acids long. The repertoire was sequenced with immunoSEQ multiplex PCR; TCRdb's copy has only in-frame clones and lacks some. The top ten clones hold less than 4% of a sample with around 450,000 clones, more than 75% of them seen once. Points from the study as a whole: Researchers reported similar non-spike TCR breadth in vaccine and placebo recipients.

This chain links TRBV12-3 or TRBV12-4 with TRBJ1-1; a weak D match, TRBD1 (5 bases). This clonotype was sampled from a person aged 18 to 59 who received the Ad26.COV2.S COVID-19 vaccine or a placebo. The sample in question was peripheral blood, obtained in a trial of Ad26.COV2.S vaccine versus placebo. CDR3 protein: CASRPWGTEAFF. The CDR3, as DNA: TGTGCCAGCAGACCGTGGGGGACTGAAGCTTTCTTT.